The 21 T cell receptor beta chains presented below share a single source sample, sequenced in a study of OX40 agonist ivuxolimab in advanced cancers. Sequencing used immunoSEQ multiplex PCR; TCRdb keeps in-frame clones, though not all of them. The sample lists tens of thousands of clones; more than 70% were seen once. Here the sequenced sample was CD4+ or CD8+ T cells sorted from blood, taken in a trial of the OX40 agonist ivuxolimab. The receptors come from an adult with an advanced solid tumor such as melanoma, head and neck, liver or kidney cancer.

V is TRBV19 and J is TRBJ1-1; 12 bases fit TRBD1. This CDR3 spans 15 amino acids. With 3 bases clipped from V and 3 bases from J, the junction kept 2 bases outside the gene matches. Germline lookup yields CDR1 LNHDA and CDR2 SQIVND (reference sequence). Here the CDR3 reads CASSMGQGAHTEAFF. The DNA for the CDR3 is TGTGCCAGTAGTATGGGACAGGGGGCTCACACTGAAGCTTTCTTT.

The chain joins TRBV30 to TRBJ2-7; TRBD2 is a possible D gene (6 bases). V shed 0 bases and J shed 5 bases, with 17 bases lying between them. The CDR3 has 15 amino acids. Germline lookup yields CDR1 GTSNPN and CDR2 SVGIG (reference sequence). Here the CDR3 reads CAWSVPGGVGHEQYF. The DNA for the CDR3 is TGTGCCTGGAGTGTACCAGGAGGGGTGGGACACGAGCAGTACTTC.

This clone was observed a few times. The rearrangement uses TRBV2 and TRBJ1-1; tentative D call: TRBD1 (5 bases). The CDR3 contains 14 residues. V was clipped by 4 bases and J by 1 base, with 10 bases between them. From germline, CDR1 is SNHLY and CDR2 FYNNEI. This CDR3 is CASSGRGGNTEAFF. Written as DNA, the CDR3 is TGTGCCAGCAGTGGACGGGGCGGGAACACTGAAGCTTTCTTT.

The chain links TRBV29-1 to TRBJ2-3; 7 nucleotides agree with TRBD1. The V gene end was trimmed by 1 base and the J gene end by 4 bases; junction bases not matched to a gene: 2. Germline CDR1 and CDR2: SQVTM and ANQGSEA. CDR3 length: 13 residues. The CDR3: CSVEAQGADTQYF. The CDR3 region has the DNA TGCAGCGTTGAAGCGCAGGGGGCAGATACGCAGTATTTT.

This clone was counted a few times. The rearrangement uses TRBV7-3 and TRBJ2-5; D possibly corresponds to TRBD2 (5 bases). This CDR3 has 13 amino acids. Germline V CDR1 and CDR2: SGHTA, FQGTGA. The V and J ends lost 3 bases and 5 bases respectively, with 10 bases between them. The CDR3 reads CASSFTRGETQYF. The CDR3 nucleotides read TGTGCCAGCAGCTTTACGCGCGGGGAGACCCAGTACTTC.

The rearrangement uses TRBV18 and TRBJ2-7; D not resolved. This CDR3 comprises 14 residues. Germline CDR1 KGHSH, CDR2 LQKENI. The V end lost 0 bases, the J end lost 0 bases, and 6 bases lay between the germline ends. The CDR3 is CASSPPGYSYEQYF. The CDR3 DNA reads as TGTGCCAGCTCACCACCGGGTTACTCCTACGAGCAGTACTTC.

This clone was counted a single time. The V gene is TRBV23-1, the J gene TRBJ2-1; maybe TRBD2 (5 bases). TRBV23-1 is an ORF for which the function is uncertain. V lost 3 bases and J 4 bases, leaving 19 bases between the germline ends. The CDR3 spans 17 residues. In nucleotides, the CDR3 is TGCGCCAGCAGTCACTCCCGCAGCGGTCTGAAATACAATGAGCAGTTCTTC. This codes for CASSHSRSGLKYNEQFF.

This clone appeared a single time. The chain uses TRBV5-1 and TRBJ2-7; 12 positions match TRBD1. J gave up 2 bases and V 4 bases, and 4 bases lay outside the gene matches. This CDR3 contains 15 residues. Germline assignment: CDR1 SGHRS and CDR2 YFSETQ. The CDR3 coding sequence is TGCGCCAGCAGCCGAGGGACAGGGGGCCCCTACGAGCAGTACTTC. Protein product: CASSRGTGGPYEQYF.

The chain links TRBV7-9 to TRBJ1-1, with a weak D call TRBD1 (5 bases). V was cut by 7 bases and J by 0 bases, with 12 bases left in between. The germline V gene encodes CDR1 SEHNR and CDR2 FQNEAQ (reference sequence). This CDR3 has 14 residues. CDR3 DNA: TGTGCCAGCACCCCGGGACGGATGAACACTGAAGCTTTCTTT. Encoded protein: CASTPGRMNTEAFF.

V is TRBV5-1 and J is TRBJ1-4; TRBD1 is a possible D gene (5 bases). The CDR3 length is 15 residues. Trimming stripped 0 bases from V and 5 bases from J, with 11 bases between. Per the germline V gene, CDR1 is SGHRS and CDR2 is YFSETQ. The CDR3, as DNA: TGCGCCAGCAGCTTGGCCGGGACCGAGAATGAAAAACTGTTTTTT. It yields the protein CASSLAGTENEKLFF.

V usage is TRBV7-2 and J usage is TRBJ2-1, with D perhaps given as TRBD1 or TRBD2 (5 bases each). CDR3 length: 15 amino acids. From germline, CDR1 is SGHTA and CDR2 FQGNSA. Between the trimmed V and J ends, which lost 3 bases and 6 bases, there was a span of 15 bases. The CDR3 DNA is TGTGCCAGCAGCTTTTATCGAGGGGCGGCCAATGAGCAGTTCTTC. This codes for CASSFYRGAANEQFF.

This chain links TRBV6-1 with TRBJ2-1; perhaps TRBD2 as D (5 bases). In germline, CDR1 is MNHNS, CDR2 SASEGT. The CDR3 spans 13 residues. V lost 6 bases, J lost 4 bases, and 10 bases lay in between. This CDR3 is CASSRTVYNEQFF. The CDR3 DNA follows: TGTGCCAGCAGCCGGACTGTATACAATGAGCAGTTCTTC.

The chain is built from TRBV9 and TRBJ1-3; a weak D match, TRBD1 (5 bases). V gave up 0 bases and J gave up 3 bases, with 16 bases separating them. The germline CDR1 and CDR2 sequences are SGDLS and YYNGEE. This CDR3 spans 17 amino acids. The DNA for the CDR3 is TGTGCCAGCAGCGTAGGAAGAGGGGCTCAACTTGGAAACACCATATATTTT. It is translated as CASSVGRGAQLGNTIYF.

V and J are TRBV30 and TRBJ2-7; D is ambiguous. The CDR3 has 16 residues. Germline values: CDR1 GTSNPN, CDR2 SVGIG (reference sequence). V gave up 0 bases and J gave up 2 bases, with 17 bases separating them. The CDR3 coding sequence is TGTGCCTGGAGTGTACGGTACCATGTTGGGGCCTACGAGCAGTACTTC. As protein: CAWSVRYHVGAYEQYF.

The chain uses TRBV10-3 and TRBJ2-3; D not resolved. The CDR3 contains 11 residues. Per the germline V gene, CDR1 is ENHRY and CDR2 is SYGVKD. V was shortened by 2 bases and J by 5 bases, with 2 bases between the two germline ends. CDR3 residues: CAISEVDTQYF. The CDR3 DNA follows: TGTGCCATCAGTGAGGTAGATACGCAGTATTTT.

The V and J genes are TRBV5-4 and TRBJ1-4; tentatively, D is TRBD1 (5 bases). The CDR3 length is 15 residues. Germline-derived CDR1 and CDR2 are SGHNT and YYREEE (reference sequence). Trimming pared 3 bases from V and 4 bases from J, leaving 13 bases between. CDR3 residues: CASSSSGINNEKLFF. CDR3 DNA: TGTGCCAGCAGCTCCTCAGGGATAAATAATGAAAAACTGTTTTTT. The full variable domain, in which reference TRBV5-4 and TRBJ1-4 provide the parts outside the CDR3, is ETGVTQSPTHLIKTRGQQVTLRCSSQSGHNTVSWYQQALGQGPQFIFQYYREEENGRGNFPPRFSGLQFPNYSSELNVNALELDDSALYLCASSSSGINNEKLFFGSGTQLSVL.

This chain links TRBV7-2 with TRBJ1-2; D is uncertain. Looked up from germline, CDR1 is SGHTA and CDR2 is FQGNSA. CDR3 length equals 15 residues. Between the trimmed V and J ends, which lost 1 base and 6 bases, there was a span of 15 bases. The CDR3 DNA is TGTGCCAGCAGCTTAGAGGCCGGGAACAGAAATGGCTACACCTTC. It encodes CASSLEAGNRNGYTF.

CDR3 sequence (DNA): TGTGCCACCGCCCAAGGGGGGCAGGACACTGAAGCTTTCTTT. Residues: CATAQGGQDTEAFF. The V call is TRBV7-9, the J call TRBJ1-1, with a tentative D call TRBD1 (6 bases). Germline CDR1 and CDR2: SEHNR and FQNEAQ (reference sequence). V was trimmed by 10 bases and J by 3 bases, leaving 18 bases between them. The CDR3 totals 14 residues.

The V gene is TRBV5-1, the J gene TRBJ2-5, with D hard to call. With 0 bases removed from V and 5 bases from J, the gap between germline ends came to 2 bases. Germline V lookup: CDR1 SGHRS, CDR2 YFSETQ. The CDR3 is 11 residues long. CDR3 in amino acids: CASSLVETQYF. Written as DNA, the CDR3 is TGCGCCAGCAGCTTGGTGGAGACCCAGTACTTC.

The chain joins TRBV18 to TRBJ2-2; D might be TRBD1 (6 bases). This CDR3 is built from 16 residues. The V end was cut by 6 bases, the J end by 0 bases, with 14 bases between. The germline gives CDR1 KGHSH, CDR2 LQKENI. This CDR3 is CASSPQGTTNTGELFF. CDR3 sequence (DNA): TGTGCCAGCTCCCCCCAGGGGACAACGAACACCGGGGAGCTGTTTTTT. Full variable domain (outside the CDR3, taken from reference TRBV18 and TRBJ2-2): NAGVMQNPRHLVRRRGQEARLRCSPMKGHSHVYWYRQLPEEGLKFMVYLQKENIIDESGMPKERFSAEFPKEGPSILRIQQVVRGDSAAYFCASSPQGTTNTGELFFGEGSRLTVL.

This clone showed up just a few times. Sequence at one end of the junction differs from germline and may be a read error. Other DNA sequences in this specimen translate into the identical CDR3. The chain couples TRBV11-2 to TRBJ1-2, with 7 bases matching TRBD1. The germline V gene has CDR1 SGHAT and CDR2 FQNNGV. The CDR3 is 13 residues long. CDR3 region: CASSPGRQGTKSF. CDR3 nucleotide sequence: TGTGCCAGCAGCCCCGGGAGACAGGGCACCAAATCCTTC.